The source of this T cell receptor beta chain is a study of T cells in Graves' hyperthyroidism and ophthalmopathy. This clonotype has ten or more counts. Patients aged 18 to 65 had newly diagnosed hyperthyroidism lasting under 2 months. It was RNA transcripts that yielded the amplified TCR beta CDR3 regions. Using the HTBI primer set, a first-round RT-PCR was run on the TCR CDR3. A single record per CDR3 protein comes from TCRdb applying MiXCR to the multiplex PCR reads. This sample yields around 250,000 distinct CDR3 sequences, of which more than 12% are seen a single time; roughly 14% belongs to the top ten. The source is a middle-aged woman with Graves' hyperthyroidism that later progressed to Graves' ophthalmopathy. Sequenced: blood.

As DNA, the CDR3 is TGTGCCAGCAGCCCGGACAGGCGGTGGGAAAAACTGTTTTTT. Translation gives CASSPDRRWEKLFF. J is TRBJ1-4 and V is TRBV2; TRBD1 aligns across 7 bases. The germline V gene encodes CDR1 SNHLY and CDR2 FYNNEI. Unmatched junction bases numbered 9, after V lost 6 bases and J lost 8 bases. This CDR3 has 14 amino acids.